The 22 T cell receptor beta chains in this list originate from one sample, sequenced in a study of cytomegalovirus exposure and HLA in healthy donors (dated by TCRdb to the late 2010s). Receptors were amplified or captured by the immunoSEQ multiplex PCR assay. A mixture of 60 forward primers for TCR Vbeta segments and 13 reverse primers for TCR Jbeta segments was used in the multiplex PCR. TCRdb limited this immuneACCESS table to in-frame rearrangements with V and J called. A share of clones is missing; checked studies link under half to unresolved V genes, and the rest is unexplained. For this sample there are roughly 140,000 clones; over 75% appear just once. The ten biggest clones cover 5% to 6.5% of the sample. The sample consisted of PBMCs. The receptors stem from a young man in good health and CMV-seropositive.

This clone turned up a few times. V is TRBV5-8 and J is TRBJ2-1; 10 positions match TRBD1. The germline V gene encodes CDR1 SGHTS and CDR2 YDEGEE. The J segment lost 7 bases and the V segment lost 2 bases, leaving 6 bases of the junction unmatched. The CDR3 is made up of 15 amino acids. The CDR3: CASSFMGQGSNEQFF. In DNA, the CDR3 is TGTGCCAGCAGCTTCATGGGACAGGGGTCGAATGAGCAGTTCTTC.

This sequence joins TRBV7-8 and TRBJ1-2; 8 bases align to TRBD1. Germline CDR1 SGHVS, CDR2 FQNEAQ. The V and J ends lost 1 base and 9 bases, in that order; junction bases with no gene match: 7. The CDR3 runs 14 residues. CDR3 bases: TGTGCCAGCAGCTTAGGGACAGGGTTCTACCGCTACACCTTC. The encoded protein is CASSLGTGFYRYTF.

The rearrangement joins TRBV7-7 to TRBJ2-2, with 7 bases aligning to TRBD1. Germline CDR1 SSHAT, CDR2 FNYEAQ (reference sequence). Unmatched junction bases numbered 6, after V lost 5 bases and J lost 0 bases. The CDR3 length is 16 residues. CDR3 coding DNA: TGTGCCAGCAGCGGAGGACAGGTCGCGAACACCGGGGAGCTGTTTTTT. As protein: CASSGGQVANTGELFF.

The genes are TRBV5-6 and TRBJ1-2, with a weak D call TRBD1 (6 bases). V was pared by 2 bases and J by 5 bases, with 16 bases between. The CDR3 has 15 amino acids. Per germline, CDR1 SGHDT and CDR2 YYEEEE. CDR3 region: CASSLPGAMEYGYTF. Here the CDR3 DNA reads TGTGCCAGCAGCTTACCAGGGGCTATGGAGTATGGCTACACCTTC.

The rearrangement links TRBV27 to TRBJ2-7; 9 bases agree with TRBD1. After removal of 6 bases from V and 4 bases from J, the junction contained 10 bases not matched to a gene. This CDR3 region has 15 residues. From germline, CDR1 is MNHEY and CDR2 SMNVEV (reference sequence). This chain's CDR3 is CASSTGQGMRYEQYF. The CDR3 DNA is TGTGCCAGCAGCACGGGACAGGGTATGAGGTACGAGCAGTACTTC.

The genes are TRBV11-3 and TRBJ2-5; D gene uncertain. Deletions cut 4 bases from V and 3 bases from J, with 9 bases between. The length of the CDR3 is 13 residues. Per germline, CDR1 SGHNT and CDR2 YENEEA. The CDR3 DNA reads TGTGCCAGCAGCTACGACACGGAAGAGACCCAGTACTTC. It yields the protein CASSYDTEETQYF.

The genes are TRBV28 and TRBJ1-5; a possible D gene is TRBD1 (6 bases). The CDR3 contains 15 residues. Trimming pared 1 base from V and 3 bases from J, leaving 10 bases between. Germline CDR1 reads MDHEN; CDR2 reads SYDVKM. The chain's CDR3 is CASSLSAGANQPQHF. The CDR3 region has the DNA TGTGCCAGCAGTTTATCAGCGGGGGCCAATCAGCCCCAGCATTTT.

The chain employs TRBV29-1 and TRBJ1-2; no clear D gene. V lost 4 bases, J lost 1 base, and 10 bases lay in between. CDR3 length: 13 residues. Germline V lookup: CDR1 SQVTM, CDR2 ANQGSEA. CDR3 DNA: TGCAGCGTTGCCCCCCAGTTTAACTATGGCTACACCTTC. It encodes CSVAPQFNYGYTF.

The CDR3 DNA reads as TGCGCCACCTCTCCGACAGTCTCCTCCTACGAGCAGTACTTC. Residues: CATSPTVSSYEQYF. This sequence joins TRBV4-1 and TRBJ2-7, with a tentative D call TRBD1 (5 bases). Germline CDR1 is MGHRA and CDR2 is YSYEKL. V lost 10 bases and J lost 0, with 16 bases in between. The CDR3 runs to 14 residues.

The chain has TRBV4-1 and TRBJ2-7; 8 nucleotides align to TRBD2. The ends lost 4 bases at V and 4 bases at J; junction bases unmatched: 3. The CDR3 spans 13 residues. The germline V gene has CDR1 MGHRA and CDR2 YSYEKL. CDR3 sequence: CASSPGGGYEQYF. The CDR3 DNA reads TGCGCCAGCAGCCCGGGGGGGGGTTACGAGCAGTACTTC.

V gene TRBV7-9 combines with J gene TRBJ2-5, with unresolved D. Trimming took 5 bases from V and 4 from J, leaving 8 bases between them. From germline, CDR1 is SEHNR and CDR2 FQNEAQ (reference sequence). The CDR3 has 12 residues. The CDR3 here is CASSPRRETQYF. CDR3 coding DNA: TGTGCCAGCAGCCCGCGGCGAGAGACCCAGTACTTC.

In nucleotides, the CDR3 is TGTGCCAGCAGTTCTTCTAGCTTCCCCTACAATGAGCAGTTCTTC. This sequence encodes CASSSSSFPYNEQFF. The chain couples TRBV27 to TRBJ2-1; D perhaps matches TRBD2 (5 bases). Deletions cut 4 bases from V and 2 bases from J, with 12 bases between. The CDR3 has 15 amino acids. Germline V lookup: CDR1 MNHEY, CDR2 SMNVEV (reference sequence).

The chain employs TRBV4-3 and TRBJ2-2; D not resolved. The CDR3 is 12 residues long. The V gene lost 4 bases and the J gene lost 7 bases, with 7 bases spanning the gap. From germline, CDR1 is LGHNA and CDR2 YSLEER. CDR3 sequence: CASSPRDGELFF. The CDR3 region has the DNA TGCGCCAGCAGCCCACGAGACGGGGAGCTGTTTTTT.

The chain uses TRBV6-5 and TRBJ2-7; 8 nucleotides agree with TRBD1. The CDR3 totals 15 residues. Trimming removed 6 bases from V and 2 bases from J; junction bases left unmatched: 9. CDR1 is MNHEY and CDR2 is SVGAGI in the germline V gene. In nucleotides, the CDR3 is TGTGCCAGCAGGTATACCGGGACAGGTCCCTACGAGCAGTACTTC. Translation gives CASRYTGTGPYEQYF.

This chain joins TRBV19 and TRBJ2-2; TRBD2 agrees at 11 bases. Losses at the gene ends were 5 bases for V and 0 bases for J; bases not matched to a gene: 8. The germline gives CDR1 LNHDA, CDR2 SQIVND (reference sequence). The CDR3 has 18 residues. The CDR3 coding sequence is TGTGCCAGTAGTCAAATAAGGGGACTAGCGGCGAACACCGGGGAGCTGTTTTTT. Amino acids: CASSQIRGLAANTGELFF.

The CDR3 loop is CASRGGRSGNTIYF. The CDR3, as DNA: TGTGCCAGCAGGGGGGGACGGAGTGGAAACACCATATATTTT. V is TRBV6-5 and J is TRBJ1-3, with D possibly matching TRBD1 (5 bases). In germline, CDR1 is MNHEY, CDR2 SVGAGI. CDR3 length: 14 amino acids. With 6 bases removed from V and 3 bases from J, the gap between germline ends came to 12 bases.

This clone was recorded once. The chain recombines TRBV10-3 with TRBJ2-1, with a possible D match to TRBD2 (5 bases). The V gene's germline CDR1 is ENHRY and CDR2 SYGVKD. The V and J ends lost 7 bases and 0 bases respectively, with 16 bases between them. The CDR3 has 16 residues. Written as DNA, the CDR3 is TGTGCCATCATCAAAAGAAGGGAGAGCTCCTACAATGAGCAGTTCTTC. It yields the protein CAIIKRRESSYNEQFF.

The V gene is TRBV28, the J gene TRBJ1-2; unclear D gene. CDR1 and CDR2 from the germline V gene are MDHEN and SYDVKM. The CDR3 covers 13 residues. Trimming shortened V by 6 bases and J by 4 bases, and 12 bases separated the two germline ends. The CDR3, as DNA: TGTGCCAGCAGCCTACCAAGATCCTATGGCTACACCTTC. It specifies CASSLPRSYGYTF.

V and J are TRBV6-1 and TRBJ2-5; D possibly corresponds to TRBD1 (6 bases). The closer fit of TRBJ2-7 to the DNA end suggests the J call may be wrong. CDR1 is MNHNS, CDR2 SASEGT, per germline. The CDR3 has 12 residues. The CDR3 nucleotides read TGTGCCTCCAGGACAGAAACCTACGAGCAGTACTTC. Its translation: CASRTETYEQYF.

The CDR3 sequence is CASRRGQGSNQPQHF. CDR3 sequence (DNA): TGTGCCAGCAGACGAGGACAGGGTAGCAATCAGCCCCAGCATTTT. The rearrangement joins TRBV6-5 to TRBJ1-5; 8 bases align to TRBD1. V was clipped by 6 bases and J by 0 bases; unmatched bases: 4. The CDR3 totals 15 residues. Looked up from germline, CDR1 is MNHEY and CDR2 is SVGAGI.

This chain uses TRBV4-3 with TRBJ2-1; TRBD2 is a possible D gene (5 bases). Trimming left V 0 bases short and J 4 bases short, with 10 bases between. This CDR3 comprises 15 residues. CDR1 is LGHNA and CDR2 is YSLEER in the germline V gene. The CDR3 coding sequence is TGCGCCAGCAGCCAAGAAGGAGGCAGATACAATGAGCAGTTCTTC. As protein: CASSQEGGRYNEQFF.

This clone showed up just once. The V call is TRBV7-6, the J call TRBJ2-3, with 8 positions matching TRBD2. The V gene end was trimmed by 5 bases and the J gene end by 5 bases; junction bases not matched to a gene: 6. The CDR3 consists of 14 residues. Germline loops: CDR1 SGHVS, CDR2 FNYEAQ. The CDR3 DNA sequence: TGTGCCAGCAGCCGTAGCGGGACCGAAGATACGCAGTATTTT. It specifies CASSRSGTEDTQYF.